Below, 26 T cell receptor beta chains from the same sample are listed, as sequenced in a study of OX40 agonist ivuxolimab in advanced cancers. Here immunoSEQ multiplex PCR was the method, and the copy in TCRdb shows in-frame clones only, minus some. The sample includes some 16,000 clones, over 75% of them seen just once. Sequenced here: CD4+ or CD8+ T cells sorted from blood, sampled in a trial of the OX40 agonist ivuxolimab. All receptors come from an adult with an advanced solid tumor such as melanoma, head and neck, liver or kidney cancer.

This rearrangement joins TRBV7-9 to TRBJ2-5; TRBD2 matches 12 bases. This CDR3 is 17 amino acids long. Germline values: CDR1 SEHNR, CDR2 FQNEAQ (reference sequence). With V trimmed by 1 base and J by 11 bases, 14 bases remained unmatched. CDR3 loop: CASSLDQLAGGPPRQYF. In DNA, the CDR3 is TGTGCCAGCAGCTTAGATCAACTAGCGGGAGGCCCCCCACGGCAGTACTTC.

The gene calls are TRBV5-4 and TRBJ2-3; D is possibly TRBD1 (7 bases). Trimming took off 4 bases at V and 0 bases at J, with 15 bases between the two ends. This CDR3 is 16 amino acids long. Germline CDR1 reads SGHNT; CDR2 reads YYREEE (reference sequence). The CDR3 DNA is TGTGCCAGCAGCGGTGACAGGGAGGCTAGCACAGATACGCAGTATTTT. Residues: CASSGDREASTDTQYF.

The rearrangement uses TRBV7-9 and TRBJ2-2, with a tentative D call TRBD1 (6 bases). Per germline, CDR1 SEHNR and CDR2 FQNEAQ (reference sequence). Between the trimmed V and J ends, which lost 4 bases and 6 bases, there was a span of 9 bases. This CDR3 is 13 amino acids long. The CDR3 region is CASSSGVAGELFF. The CDR3 nucleotides read TGTGCCAGCAGCTCAGGGGTGGCCGGGGAGCTGTTTTTT.

For the CDR3, the DNA is TGTGCCAGTAGTCAACTAGCGGGAGAGGCCAATGAGCAGTTCTTC. As protein: CASSQLAGEANEQFF. This rearrangement joins TRBV19 to TRBJ2-1; 11 nucleotides agree with TRBD2. This CDR3 spans 15 amino acids. The V segment lost 5 bases and the J segment 6 bases; nucleotides outside the gene matches: 6. Germline V gene data show CDR1 as LNHDA and CDR2 as SQIVND (reference sequence).

The CDR3 nucleotides read TGTGCCAGCAGCTTAGTTGGGACTAGACATGAGCAGTTCTTC. Protein product: CASSLVGTRHEQFF. The genes are TRBV7-9 and TRBJ2-1; TRBD2 matches at 8 bases. V was pared by 1 base and J by 8 bases, with 4 bases of the junction left unmatched. Germline assignment: CDR1 SEHNR and CDR2 FQNEAQ (reference sequence). The CDR3 contains 14 residues.

The CDR3, as DNA: TGTGCCAGCAGTTTAACAGCGTATAGCAATCAGCCCCAGCATTTT. This sequence encodes CASSLTAYSNQPQHF. The rearrangement joins TRBV28 to TRBJ1-5; D not resolved. There are 15 residues in the CDR3. Per germline, CDR1 MDHEN and CDR2 SYDVKM. Trimming took 2 bases from V and 0 from J, leaving 8 bases between them.

The chain has TRBV5-4 and TRBJ2-1; D is ambiguous. This CDR3 spans 12 amino acids. Germline CDR1 reads SGHNT; CDR2 reads YYREEE (reference sequence). V was trimmed by 6 bases and J by 6 bases, leaving 10 bases between them. The DNA for the CDR3 is TGTGCCAGCACGCAATCGGGCAATGAGCAGTTCTTC. Its protein product is CASTQSGNEQFF.

V usage is TRBV11-2 and J usage is TRBJ2-1, with D perhaps matching TRBD1 (6 bases). There are 12 residues in the CDR3. The V and J ends lost 5 bases and 8 bases respectively, with 10 bases between them. CDR1 is SGHAT, CDR2 FQNNGV, per germline. Here the CDR3 reads CASSGDMYEQFF. The CDR3 DNA reads TGTGCCAGCAGCGGGGACATGTATGAGCAGTTCTTC.

The chain combines TRBV5-6 with TRBJ2-2, with 9 positions matching TRBD1. The CDR3 runs to 16 residues. The germline V gene encodes CDR1 SGHDT and CDR2 YYEEEE. V was clipped by 2 bases and J by 6 bases; unmatched bases: 8. The CDR3 nucleotides are TGTGCCAGCAGCTTCGACAGGGGGTGGTTGGCCGGGGAGCTGTTTTTT. Amino acid sequence: CASSFDRGWLAGELFF.

The rearrangement uses TRBV15 and TRBJ2-1; 7 positions match TRBD2. V shed 1 base, J shed 2 bases, and the junction held 11 bases outside the gene matches. The CDR3 length is 18 residues. Germline V lookup: CDR1 LNHNV, CDR2 YYDKDF (reference sequence). CDR3 DNA sequence: TGTGCCACCAGCAGAGTGAGCGGGACTTATAAACCCTACAATGAGCAGTTCTTC. Protein sequence: CATSRVSGTYKPYNEQFF.

V gene TRBV4-1 combines with J gene TRBJ1-1; D is perhaps TRBD1 (6 bases). The V gene's germline CDR1 is MGHRA and CDR2 YSYEKL. The germline V and J ends were trimmed by 9 bases and 4 bases, with 18 bases remaining between them. The CDR3 is made up of 14 amino acids. The CDR3 region is CASARGVEGTEAFF. DNA for the CDR3: TGCGCCAGTGCGAGGGGGGTGGAGGGCACTGAAGCTTTCTTT.

In its sample, this clone was seen once. This rearrangement joins TRBV5-6 to TRBJ1-1, with a tentative D call TRBD1 (5 bases). CDR3 length: 14 amino acids. The germline CDR1 and CDR2 sequences are SGHDT and YYEEEE. Between the trimmed V and J ends, which lost 4 bases and 5 bases, there was a span of 15 bases. CDR3 DNA: TGTGCCAGCAGCGCGGGACTTACATGGACTGAAGCTTTCTTT. It encodes CASSAGLTWTEAFF.

V is TRBV13 and J is TRBJ2-7; D possibly matches TRBD1 or TRBD2 (6 bases each). The germline V gene encodes CDR1 PRHDT and CDR2 FYEKMQ (reference sequence). Between the trimmed V and J ends, which lost 6 bases and 5 bases, there was a span of 20 bases. The CDR3 has 15 residues. CDR3 loop: CASSRGPYEGHEQYF. The DNA for the CDR3 is TGTGCCAGCAGTCGGGGGCCTTACGAAGGGCACGAGCAGTACTTC.

The genes are TRBV27 and TRBJ2-7; 10 bases line up with TRBD2. The CDR3 loop spans 15 amino acids. The V gene's germline CDR1 is MNHEY and CDR2 SMNVEV (reference sequence). V gave up 3 bases and J gave up 1 base; unmatched junction bases: 3. Written as DNA, the CDR3 is TGTGCCAGCAGTTTGGTAGCGGGAGGTTCCTACGAGCAGTACTTC. Translation: CASSLVAGGSYEQYF.

The V and J genes are TRBV28 and TRBJ1-1, with D perhaps matching TRBD1 (6 bases). This CDR3 is built from 16 residues. The V and J ends lost 6 bases and 7 bases respectively, with 24 bases between them. The V gene's germline CDR1 is MDHEN and CDR2 SYDVKM. CDR3 sequence: CASSIHRVGIQGEAFF. The CDR3, as DNA: TGTGCCAGCAGCATACACAGGGTCGGGATTCAGGGTGAAGCTTTCTTT.

This sequence joins TRBV13 and TRBJ2-1; D gene unclear. The V and J ends lost 0 bases and 6 bases respectively, with 6 bases between them. Germline-derived CDR1 and CDR2 are PRHDT and FYEKMQ (reference sequence). The CDR3 has 13 residues. CDR3 sequence reads: CASSLGPGNEQFF. The CDR3 DNA reads as TGTGCCAGCAGCTTAGGCCCTGGCAATGAGCAGTTCTTC.

This clone was observed a few times. The V call is TRBV28, the J call TRBJ2-7; 8 bases are a match to TRBD1. CDR3 length: 14 residues. Looked up from germline, CDR1 is MDHEN and CDR2 is SYDVKM. Trimming cost V 3 bases and J 5 bases; bases outside gene matches: 6. CDR3 residues: CASSFLDRGNEQYF. The CDR3 bases are TGTGCCAGCAGTTTCCTTGACAGGGGCAACGAGCAGTACTTC. Full variable domain (missing parts from reference TRBV28 and TRBJ2-7): DVKVTQSSRYLVKRTGEKVFLECVQDMDHENMFWYRQDPGLGLRLIYFSYDVKMKEKGDIPEGYSVSREKKERFSLILESASTNQTSMYLCASSFLDRGNEQYFGPGTRLTVT.

The V call is TRBV27, the J call TRBJ1-1, with TRBD1 identical over 10 bases. Germline loops: CDR1 MNHEY, CDR2 SMNVEV (reference sequence). The V segment lost 4 bases and the J segment 3 bases; nucleotides outside the gene matches: 11. This CDR3 spans 17 amino acids. CDR3 loop: CASSWTGGREWDTEAFF. DNA for the CDR3: TGTGCCAGCAGTTGGACAGGGGGGCGGGAGTGGGACACTGAAGCTTTCTTT.

The chain is built from TRBV4-2 and TRBJ1-2, with D uncertain. CDR1 LGHNA and CDR2 YNFKEQ come from the germline V gene. Trimming stripped 2 bases from V and 5 bases from J, with 15 bases between. There are 15 residues in the CDR3. In DNA, the CDR3 is TGTGCCAGCAGCCAAACACTATCGGACGGGTATGGCTACACCTTC. This encodes CASSQTLSDGYGYTF.

The CDR3 nucleotides read TGCGCCAGCAGCCCCGGGACAGGATATGGCTACACCTTC. Amino acids: CASSPGTGYGYTF. V is TRBV10-2 and J is TRBJ1-2; the match to TRBD1 covers 8 bases. J lost 5 bases, V lost 6 bases, and 5 bases had no gene match. This CDR3 contains 13 residues. In germline, CDR1 is WSHSY, CDR2 SAAADI.

The chain employs TRBV9 and TRBJ2-1; D might be TRBD2 (6 bases). Germline V lookup: CDR1 SGDLS, CDR2 YYNGEE. Trimming left V 4 bases short and J 4 bases short, with 18 bases between. CDR3 length: 16 residues. The CDR3 DNA reads as TGTGCCAGCAGCCTAACTAGGGAGGCGGGTTACAATGAGCAGTTCTTC. This encodes CASSLTREAGYNEQFF.

This chain links TRBV11-3 with TRBJ1-4; the D is unclear. This CDR3 is 14 amino acids long. Germline CDR1 and CDR2: SGHNT and YENEEA. V was clipped by 5 bases and J by 7 bases, with 14 bases between them. In DNA form, the CDR3 reads TGTGCCAGCAGCCCGGTGGCGTTCGGTGAAAAACTGTTTTTT. Its protein product is CASSPVAFGEKLFF.

The chain has TRBV27 and TRBJ2-4; 7 nucleotides match TRBD1. V trimming: 5 bases; J trimming: 6 bases; junction bases outside the gene matches: 16. CDR3 length equals 17 residues. In germline, CDR1 is MNHEY, CDR2 SMNVEV (reference sequence). Written as DNA, the CDR3 is TGTGCCAGCAGTACTTTACGGGACAGAGAGGACAGAAACATTCAGTACTTC. This gives the protein CASSTLRDREDRNIQYF.

The rearrangement joins TRBV11-3 to TRBJ2-7; 9 nucleotides agree with TRBD1. Germline CDR1 and CDR2: SGHNT and YENEEA. The CDR3 consists of 17 residues. The V gene end was trimmed by 5 bases and the J gene end by 6 bases; junction bases not matched to a gene: 17. The CDR3 bases are TGTGCCAGCAGCCAAACTACAGGGGGGACAGGGTTATTCGAGCAGTACTTC. Its translation: CASSQTTGGTGLFEQYF.

This clone turned up a few times. Additional DNA sequences in this sample encode the identical CDR3. The genes are TRBV11-3 and TRBJ2-1; 7 positions agree with TRBD2. Trimming took 2 bases from V and 6 from J; bases not matched to a gene: 4. CDR3 length equals 14 residues. Germline V lookup: CDR1 SGHNT, CDR2 YENEEA. The DNA of the CDR3 is TGTGCCAGCAGCTTAAGGGGAGGGAGCAATGAGCAGTTCTTC. Its protein is CASSLRGGSNEQFF.

Turning to this clone: Other DNA sequences in the same sample also yield this CDR3. V usage is TRBV6-6 and J usage is TRBJ2-1; the match to TRBD2 covers 8 bases. The germline V gene encodes CDR1 MNHNY and CDR2 SVGAGI (reference sequence). This CDR3 is built from 15 residues. Unmatched junction bases numbered 3, after V lost 0 bases and J lost 5 bases. Here the CDR3 DNA reads TGTGCCAGCAGTTACTCTACTAGCGGCCACAATGAGCAGTTCTTC. This gives the protein CASSYSTSGHNEQFF.